This entry is about one TCR beta chain. Its antigen is currently unknown. The sample is drawn from a study of T cell responses to AZD1222 COVID-19 vaccine. Study-wide findings and caveats: Seropositive AZD1222 recipients at baseline numbered only five or six. Mapped onto spike, vaccine-associated CD4 TCRs spanned it and were dominant at 160-218 and 743-854. There were repertoire samples only from the period after the peak T cell response.

Trimming cost V 3 bases and J 4 bases; bases outside gene matches: 7. Germline values: CDR1 SGHRS, CDR2 YFSETQ. CDR3 length: 17 amino acids. Sequencing used immunoSEQ multiplex PCR; TCRdb keeps in-frame clones, though not all of them. This table has about 120,000 clones, roughly nine tenths appearing once. The TCR was taken from an adult in good health. J is TRBJ2-1 and V is TRBV5-1; 13 bases agree with TRBD2. The starting material was peripheral blood, obtained on day 0 of AZD1222 vaccination. The CDR3 sequence: CASSSGLAGLGYNEQFF. CDR3 DNA: TGCGCCAGCAGCTCGGGACTAGCGGGACTGGGGTACAATGAGCAGTTCTTC. The full variable domain, completed using reference TRBV5-1 and TRBJ2-1, is KAGVTQTPRYLIKTRGQQVTLSCSPISGHRSVSWYQQTPGQGLQFLFEYFSETQRNKGNFPGRFSGRQFSNSRSEMNVSTLELGDSALYLCASSSGLAGLGYNEQFFGPGTRLTVL.